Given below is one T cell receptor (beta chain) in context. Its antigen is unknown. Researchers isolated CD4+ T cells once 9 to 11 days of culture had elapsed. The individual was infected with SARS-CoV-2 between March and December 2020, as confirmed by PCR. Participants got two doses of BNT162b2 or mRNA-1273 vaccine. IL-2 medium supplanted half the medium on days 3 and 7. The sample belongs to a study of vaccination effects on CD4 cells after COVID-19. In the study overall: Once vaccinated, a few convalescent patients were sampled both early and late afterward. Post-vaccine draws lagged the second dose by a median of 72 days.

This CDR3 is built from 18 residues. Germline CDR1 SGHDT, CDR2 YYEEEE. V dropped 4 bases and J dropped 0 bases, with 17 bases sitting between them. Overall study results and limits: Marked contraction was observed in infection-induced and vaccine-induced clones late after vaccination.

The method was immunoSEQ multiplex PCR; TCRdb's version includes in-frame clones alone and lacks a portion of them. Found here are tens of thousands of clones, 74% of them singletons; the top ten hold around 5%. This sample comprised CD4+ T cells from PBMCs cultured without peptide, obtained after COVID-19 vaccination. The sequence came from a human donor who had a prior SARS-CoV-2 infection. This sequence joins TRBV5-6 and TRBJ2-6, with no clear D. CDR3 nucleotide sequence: TGTGCCAGCAGCGAACCCGGGCGGCGAAGCTCTGGGGCCAACGTCCTGACTTTC. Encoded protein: CASSEPGRRSSGANVLTF.